The 32 T cell receptor beta chains below were found in one sample sequenced in a study of OX40 agonist ivuxolimab in advanced cancers. Profiled with immunoSEQ multiplex PCR; TCRdb holds only in-frame clones, not every one. In the table there are about 120,000 clones, 75% to 90% of which are singletons. The sequences come from CD4+ or CD8+ T cells sorted from blood, collected in a trial of the OX40 agonist ivuxolimab. Receptors were obtained from an adult with an advanced solid tumor such as melanoma, head and neck, liver or kidney cancer.

This chain uses TRBV19 with TRBJ2-7, with TRBD1 matching over 9 bases. The V and J ends lost 6 bases and 3 bases, in that order; junction bases with no gene match: 6. The CDR3 covers 14 residues. Per the germline V gene, CDR1 is LNHDA and CDR2 is SQIVND (reference sequence). The CDR3, as DNA: TGTGCCAGTAGCGGGACAGGGATAGGCTACGAGCAGTACTTC. Its protein product is CASSGTGIGYEQYF.

A few counts support this clone. The J gene is TRBJ2-7, the V gene TRBV6-1; D possibly corresponds to TRBD2 (5 bases). V shed 7 bases and J shed 2 bases, with 15 bases lying between them. The CDR3 runs 14 residues. The germline V gene encodes CDR1 MNHNS and CDR2 SASEGT. CDR3 in amino acids: CASTTRARTYEQYF. The CDR3 nucleotides read TGTGCCAGCACAACTAGAGCCCGTACCTACGAGCAGTACTTC.

V gene TRBV28 combines with J gene TRBJ2-5; D call uncertain. V lost 3 bases to trimming and J lost 0 bases, with 2 bases between them. The germline V gene encodes CDR1 MDHEN and CDR2 SYDVKM. CDR3 length: 12 amino acids. The DNA for the CDR3 is TGTGCCAGCAGTTTGGACCAAGAGACCCAGTACTTC. As protein: CASSLDQETQYF.

V usage is TRBV7-2 and J usage is TRBJ1-3; D uncertain. The CDR3 is 18 amino acids. V lost 4 bases and J 0 bases, leaving 19 bases between the germline ends. CDR1 and CDR2 (germline): SGHTA, FQGNSA. CDR3: CASSWYRLSQSSGNTIYF. CDR3 nucleotides: TGTGCCAGCAGCTGGTATAGGCTTTCCCAGAGCTCTGGAAACACCATATATTTT. Full variable domain (remainder filled in from reference TRBV7-2 and TRBJ1-3): GAGVSQSPSNKVTEKGKDVELRCDPISGHTALYWYRQSLGQGLEFLIYFQGNSAPDKSGLPSDRFSAERTGGSVSTLTIQRTQQEDSAVYLCASSWYRLSQSSGNTIYFGEGSWLTVV.

V usage is TRBV28 and J usage is TRBJ1-3, with TRBD1 identical over 7 bases. Germline loops: CDR1 MDHEN, CDR2 SYDVKM. The CDR3 is 15 amino acids. V trimming: 8 bases; J trimming: 1 base; junction bases outside the gene matches: 8. CDR3 loop: CASLTGAHSGNTIYF. The CDR3 DNA sequence: TGTGCCAGCCTCACAGGGGCACATTCTGGAAACACCATATATTTT.

This clone appeared a single time. V gene TRBV19 combines with J gene TRBJ1-1; a possible D gene is TRBD1 (6 bases). The V gene lost 6 bases and the J gene lost 10 bases, with 21 bases spanning the gap. Per the germline V gene, CDR1 is LNHDA and CDR2 is SQIVND (reference sequence). The CDR3 spans 14 residues. The CDR3 reads CASSPPYRDIGAFF. For the CDR3, the DNA is TGTGCCAGTAGCCCTCCTTACAGGGACATTGGAGCTTTCTTT.

The V gene is TRBV6-1, the J gene TRBJ2-3; 8 bases align to TRBD1. Germline CDR1 reads MNHNS; CDR2 reads SASEGT. The CDR3 contains 14 residues. Trimming cost V 9 bases and J 5 bases; bases outside gene matches: 10. CDR3 protein: CASTPGGAGDTQYF. In DNA, the CDR3 is TGTGCCAGTACTCCAGGGGGCGCGGGAGATACGCAGTATTTT.

A few counts support this clone. CDR3 sequence: CASRTGDETGELFF. CDR3 DNA sequence: TGTGCCAGCAGGACAGGGGATGAGACCGGGGAGCTGTTTTTT. V gene TRBV28 combines with J gene TRBJ2-2; TRBD1 aligns across 8 bases. There are 14 residues in the CDR3. Germline assignment: CDR1 MDHEN and CDR2 SYDVKM. The trim removed 6 bases at V and 5 bases at J, leaving 5 bases unmatched.

The chain is built from TRBV7-2 and TRBJ2-1; 11 bases match TRBD2. Germline V gene lookup returns CDR1 SGHTA and CDR2 FQGNSA. The CDR3 has 15 amino acids. Trimming took 1 base from V and 4 from J; bases not matched to a gene: 0. CDR3 nucleotide sequence: TGTGCCAGCAGCTTAGTAGCGGGGGGGTACAATGAGCAGTTCTTC. It codes for CASSLVAGGYNEQFF. Supplemented by reference TRBV7-2 and TRBJ2-1, the full variable domain reads GAGVSQSPSNKVTEKGKDVELRCDPISGHTALYWYRQSLGQGLEFLIYFQGNSAPDKSGLPSDRFSAERTGGSVSTLTIQRTQQEDSAVYLCASSLVAGGYNEQFFGPGTRLTVL.

DNA of the CDR3: TGTGCCAGCAGCCGGGATGTCAATGAGCAGTTCTTC. This gives the protein CASSRDVNEQFF. V gene TRBV28 combines with J gene TRBJ2-1, with D tentatively TRBD2 (5 bases). Germline values: CDR1 MDHEN, CDR2 SYDVKM. This CDR3 is 12 amino acids long. The V end lost 6 bases, the J end lost 6 bases, and 9 bases lay between the germline ends. Variable domain in full (rest from reference TRBV28 and TRBJ2-1): DVKVTQSSRYLVKRTGEKVFLECVQDMDHENMFWYRQDPGLGLRLIYFSYDVKMKEKGDIPEGYSVSREKKERFSLILESASTNQTSMYLCASSRDVNEQFFGPGTRLTVL.

The V and J genes are TRBV19 and TRBJ1-2; D is perhaps TRBD1 (5 bases). This CDR3 has 14 amino acids. Germline V gene lookup returns CDR1 LNHDA and CDR2 SQIVND (reference sequence). V was clipped by 6 bases and J by 3 bases, with 14 bases between them. The CDR3 DNA is TGTGCCAGTAGACGGGACCCTCCGGACTATGGCTACACCTTC. Translation: CASRRDPPDYGYTF. The full variable domain, rest sourced from reference TRBV19 and TRBJ1-2, is DGGITQSPKYLFRKEGQNVTLSCEQNLNHDAMYWYRQDPGQGLRLIYYSQIVNDFQKGDIAEGYSVSREKKESFPLTVTSAQKNPTAFYLCASRRDPPDYGYTFGSGTRLTVV.

The chain is built from TRBV7-2 and TRBJ2-3; no definite D call. The CDR3 is 15 amino acids. Trimming removed 5 bases at V and 6 bases at J, with 18 bases between. Germline V gene lookup returns CDR1 SGHTA and CDR2 FQGNSA. The CDR3 loop reads CASSQAGLRSDTQYF. The CDR3 DNA reads as TGTGCCAGCAGCCAGGCCGGCCTCAGGAGCGATACGCAGTATTTT.

DNA of the CDR3: TGTGCCAGCAGCTTATCCTGGGACGGAGGTGAAGCTTTCTTT. This sequence encodes CASSLSWDGGEAFF. The chain carries TRBV7-6 and TRBJ1-1, with a weak D call TRBD1 (5 bases). Trimming pared 2 bases from V and 7 bases from J, leaving 14 bases between. From germline, CDR1 is SGHVS and CDR2 FNYEAQ. This CDR3 comprises 14 residues.

This rearrangement joins TRBV19 to TRBJ2-7, with D perhaps matching TRBD1 (6 bases). Per the germline V gene, CDR1 is LNHDA and CDR2 is SQIVND (reference sequence). The ends were cut back, 1 base at V and 0 bases at J, with 13 bases in the middle. This CDR3 spans 16 amino acids. Here the CDR3 reads CASSIAPGVLSYEQYF. CDR3 nucleotides: TGTGCCAGTAGTATAGCGCCAGGGGTCCTCTCCTACGAGCAGTACTTC.

This chain joins TRBV10-3 and TRBJ2-2; no clear D. This CDR3 has 13 amino acids. Germline CDR1 and CDR2: ENHRY and SYGVKD. V was trimmed by 2 bases and J by 6 bases, leaving 7 bases between them. The CDR3 DNA is TGTGCCATCAGTGAGGGTGGCCCCGGGGAGCTGTTTTTT. It is translated as CAISEGGPGELFF.

The genes are TRBV25-1 and TRBJ2-7; D might be TRBD1 (6 bases). CDR1 is MGHDK, CDR2 SYGVNS, per germline. V shed 8 bases and J shed 6 bases, with 11 bases lying between them. The CDR3 spans 11 residues. The CDR3 loop reads CASSWGREQYF. In DNA form, the CDR3 reads TGTGCCAGCTCCTGGGGGCGCGAGCAGTACTTC.

The V and J genes are TRBV7-3 and TRBJ1-5; TRBD1 agrees at 8 bases. The V segment lost 8 bases and the J segment 6 bases; nucleotides outside the gene matches: 6. This CDR3 is built from 13 residues. The germline gives CDR1 SGHTA, CDR2 FQGTGA. The CDR3 region has the DNA TGTGCCAGCTCGACAGGGGATGGTCAGCCCCAGCATTTT. Translation gives CASSTGDGQPQHF.

The chain carries TRBV7-2 and TRBJ1-4, with D perhaps TRBD1 (6 bases). This CDR3 region has 15 residues. Trimming shortened V by 6 bases and J by 8 bases, and 19 bases separated the two germline ends. The germline gives CDR1 SGHTA, CDR2 FQGNSA. The CDR3 protein is CASRGTPGTSEKLFF. The CDR3 DNA is TGTGCCAGCAGAGGGACACCCGGTACTTCGGAAAAACTGTTTTTT.

The J gene is TRBJ2-1, the V gene TRBV7-2, with D tentatively TRBD2 (7 bases). Trimming took off 5 bases at V and 9 bases at J, with 17 bases between the two ends. The CDR3 extends over 14 amino acids. CDR1 and CDR2 (germline): SGHTA, FQGNSA. The CDR3 DNA is TGTGCCAGCAGCCGGGGGGCTAGTTTGCCTGAGCAGTTCTTC. Translated, it gives CASSRGASLPEQFF. Drawing the rest from reference TRBV7-2 and TRBJ2-1, the complete variable domain is GAGVSQSPSNKVTEKGKDVELRCDPISGHTALYWYRQSLGQGLEFLIYFQGNSAPDKSGLPSDRFSAERTGGSVSTLTIQRTQQEDSAVYLCASSRGASLPEQFFGPGTRLTVL.

The chain uses TRBV6-5 and TRBJ1-6; 10 nucleotides align to TRBD1. From germline, CDR1 is MNHEY and CDR2 SVGAGI. V was clipped by 6 bases and J by 5 bases; unmatched bases: 4. The CDR3 has 15 residues. CDR3 residues: CASSRTGGNNSPLHF. The DNA of the CDR3 is TGTGCCAGCAGCCGGACAGGGGGAAATAATTCACCCCTCCACTTT.

The chain uses TRBV9 and TRBJ1-6; D is possibly TRBD1 (6 bases). The germline gives CDR1 SGDLS, CDR2 YYNGEE. V lost 1 base and J 5 bases, leaving 10 bases between the germline ends. The length of the CDR3 is 15 residues. The CDR3 bases are TGTGCCAGCAGCGTAACGGACAGTAATAATTCACCCCTCCACTTT. This translates into CASSVTDSNNSPLHF.

The chain carries TRBV19 and TRBJ1-2, with 7 bases identical to TRBD1. Germline lookup yields CDR1 LNHDA and CDR2 SQIVND (reference sequence). The junction had 13 bases not matched to a gene; V was cut back by 5 bases and J by 4 bases. There are 16 residues in the CDR3. In DNA form, the CDR3 reads TGTGCCAGTAGTGCACGACAGGGTACAGAGAGCTATGGCTACACCTTC. Protein product: CASSARQGTESYGYTF.

The genes are TRBV2 and TRBJ2-5; TRBD2 is a possible D gene (6 bases). The CDR3 has 14 residues. Germline CDR1 SNHLY, CDR2 FYNNEI. The V gene lost 5 bases and the J gene lost 1 base, with 11 bases spanning the gap. The CDR3: CASSPGLTQETQYF. In DNA form, the CDR3 reads TGTGCCAGCAGTCCGGGACTCACCCAAGAGACCCAGTACTTC.

V and J are TRBV19 and TRBJ1-4; D possibly corresponds to TRBD1 (5 bases). Germline values: CDR1 LNHDA, CDR2 SQIVND (reference sequence). With 5 bases removed from V and 4 bases from J, the gap between germline ends came to 17 bases. The CDR3 extends over 16 amino acids. The CDR3 DNA is TGTGCCAGTAGTTCCCTCGCCGCGGGGGATAATGAAAAACTGTTTTTT. Translated: CASSSLAAGDNEKLFF.

This rearrangement joins TRBV4-1 to TRBJ2-5; tentatively, D is TRBD2 (5 bases). The CDR3 consists of 16 residues. Germline V CDR1 and CDR2: MGHRA, YSYEKL. The germline V and J ends were trimmed by 4 bases and 4 bases, with 19 bases remaining between them. The CDR3, as DNA: TGCGCCAGCAGCCCCAACCCCCGAGGGTCAGGAGAGACCCAGTACTTC. The encoded protein is CASSPNPRGSGETQYF.

This clone showed up just once. This rearrangement joins TRBV7-2 to TRBJ2-3; D remains ambiguous. V lost 4 bases and J lost 5, with 7 bases in between. Per the germline V gene, CDR1 is SGHTA and CDR2 is FQGNSA. CDR3 length: 12 residues. CDR3 coding DNA: TGTGCCAGCAGCTCTTATCTAGATACGCAGTATTTT. Amino acid sequence: CASSSYLDTQYF.

The V gene is TRBV28, the J gene TRBJ2-1; no reliable D call. The CDR3 runs 12 residues. V lost 4 bases to trimming and J lost 7 bases, with 8 bases between them. The germline CDR1 and CDR2 sequences are MDHEN and SYDVKM. The CDR3 DNA reads TGTGCCAGCAGTTACCCTTTTAATGAGCAGTTCTTC. This encodes CASSYPFNEQFF.

This chain connects TRBV28 to TRBJ2-7; D is perhaps TRBD1 (5 bases). With 2 bases removed from V and 10 bases from J, the gap between germline ends came to 9 bases. CDR1 and CDR2 (germline): MDHEN, SYDVKM. The CDR3 covers 11 residues. CDR3 DNA: TGTGCCAGCAGTTTAGACAGACTCCAGTACTTC. Translated, it gives CASSLDRLQYF.

The chain uses TRBV18 and TRBJ1-1, with TRBD1 matching over 12 bases. The trim removed 3 bases at V and 5 bases at J, leaving 4 bases unmatched. The V gene's germline CDR1 is KGHSH and CDR2 LQKENI. This CDR3 is 15 amino acids long. Written as DNA, the CDR3 is TGTGCCAGCTCACCGGGACAGGGGGCCTGGACTGAAGCTTTCTTT. Translated, it gives CASSPGQGAWTEAFF. The variable domain in full, completed from reference TRBV18 and TRBJ1-1, reads NAGVMQNPRHLVRRRGQEARLRCSPMKGHSHVYWYRQLPEEGLKFMVYLQKENIIDESGMPKERFSAEFPKEGPSILRIQQVVRGDSAAYFCASSPGQGAWTEAFFGQGTRLTVV.

This chain links TRBV19 with TRBJ2-5; no reliable D call. CDR3 length equals 13 residues. Germline V lookup: CDR1 LNHDA, CDR2 SQIVND (reference sequence). V lost 0 bases and J lost 5, with 7 bases in between. The DNA of the CDR3 is TGTGCCAGTAGTATAGATGAAAGGGAGACCCAGTACTTC. Translated, it gives CASSIDERETQYF.

The V gene is TRBV18, the J gene TRBJ1-1; D gene uncertain. CDR1 is KGHSH, CDR2 LQKENI, per germline. V lost 8 bases, J lost 2 bases, and 12 bases lay in between. The CDR3 is 13 amino acids. DNA for the CDR3: TGTGCCAGCCAAGACACACGTAACACTGAAGCTTTCTTT. This encodes CASQDTRNTEAFF.

V gene TRBV5-6 combines with J gene TRBJ2-3, with TRBD1 matching over 7 bases. J was trimmed by 3 bases and V by 3 bases; bases with no gene match: 7. Germline V gives CDR1 SGHDT, CDR2 YYEEEE. CDR3 length: 15 residues. CDR3 sequence (DNA): TGTGCCAGCAGCTACCGACAGGGTCCTACAGATACGCAGTATTTT. Its protein is CASSYRQGPTDTQYF.